Listed below are T cell receptor beta chains from one sample, sequenced in a study of blood T cell repertoires in COVID-19. This table comes from immunoSEQ multiplex PCR, and its TCRdb copy is limited to in-frame clones, with some not included. In the table there are approximately 12,000 clones, 85% to 90% of which are singletons. Sequences were obtained from peripheral blood. The receptor set was obtained from a human donor in a cohort sampled during active COVID-19. CDR3s include the opening cysteine and the closing phenylalanine or tryptophan. Each record gives: clone size, V gene, J gene, D gene, CDR3 protein, CDR3 DNA. The D gene is left open where the match is weak. Clone size is not always given. Where it is, it says once, few, many or a class for expanded clones.

>.|TRBV19|TRBJ2-3|.
CASSIGAGRNTDTQYF
TGTGCCAGTAGTATCGGTGCTGGGAGAAACACAGATACGCAGTATTTT
>.|TRBV7-3|TRBJ2-2|.
CASSLIGGAHTGELFF
TGTGCCAGCAGCTTAATAGGTGGGGCTCACACCGGGGAGCTGTTTTTT
>.|TRBV3-1/TRBV3-2|TRBJ1-3|TRBD1
CASSPVRGQGAFSSGNTIYF
TGTGCCAGCAGCCCGGTCCGTGGACAGGGGGCTTTCTCCTCTGGAAACACCATATATTTT
>once|TRBV18|TRBJ1-4|.
CASSPPPGTRLVEKLFF
TGTGCCAGCTCACCACCCCCCGGAACTCGACTTGTGGAAAAACTGTTTTTT
>.|TRBV6-5|TRBJ2-3|.
CASLRGQGGDTQYF
TGTGCCAGCCTGAGGGGGCAGGGGGGAGATACGCAGTATTTT
>once|TRBV19|TRBJ2-3|TRBD2
CASRRTSPTDTQYF
TGTGCCAGTAGACGGACTAGCCCCACAGATACGCAGTATTTT
>.|TRBV18|TRBJ2-7|.
CASSPPGRSHEQYF
TGTGCCAGCTCACCACCCGGCAGGTCCCACGAGCAGTACTTC
>.|TRBV4-3|TRBJ1-1|.
CASSLGRGNTEAFF
TGCGCCAGCAGCCTTGGGAGGGGGAACACTGAAGCTTTCTTT
>once|TRBV19|TRBJ1-5|.
CASSIVTDNQPQHF
TGTGCCAGTAGTATAGTCACAGACAATCAGCCCCAGCATTTT
>.|TRBV30|TRBJ1-3|.
CAWSVLGQTIYF
TGTGCCTGGAGTGTACTTGGACAAACCATATATTTT
>.|TRBV3-1/TRBV3-2|TRBJ2-1|.
CASSQWVGGGPDEQFF
TGTGCCAGCAGCCAATGGGTGGGAGGCGGTCCCGATGAGCAGTTCTTC
>.|TRBV10-3|TRBJ1-2|.
CAISEDPKGELSNYGYTF
TGTGCCATCAGTGAGGATCCCAAGGGGGAACTGTCTAACTATGGCTACACCTTC
>.|TRBV7-2|TRBJ1-2|.
CASSLARQGYGYTF
TGTGCCAGCAGCTTAGCGAGGCAGGGATATGGCTACACCTTC
>.|TRBV3-1/TRBV3-2|TRBJ2-4|TRBD2
CASSPPAGASENIQYF
TGTGCCAGCAGCCCTCCAGCGGGGGCCTCCGAAAACATTCAGTACTTC
>.|TRBV3-1/TRBV3-2|TRBJ1-5|TRBD1
CASSQGDRGLVQPQHF
TGTGCCAGCAGCCAAGGGGACAGGGGGCTAGTACAGCCCCAGCATTTT
>.|TRBV6-5|TRBJ2-5|TRBD1
CASSSPRGRETQYF
TGTGCCAGCAGTTCCCCGAGGGGGCGAGAGACCCAGTACTTC
>once|TRBV27|TRBJ2-5|TRBD1
CASSLAQGGVETQYF
TGTGCCAGCAGTTTAGCACAGGGGGGCGTAGAGACCCAGTACTTC
>.|TRBV5-4|TRBJ2-7|TRBD2
CASSRGREVHEQYF
TGTGCCAGCAGCCGGGGGCGGGAGGTGCACGAGCAGTACTTC
>.|TRBV7-8|TRBJ2-1|TRBD2
CASRSGWSGRASYNEQFF
TGTGCCAGCAGATCCGGGTGGAGCGGGAGGGCTTCGTACAATGAGCAGTTCTTC
>.|TRBV6-1|TRBJ2-7|TRBD1
CASSEFSGTGNYEQYF
TGTGCCAGCAGTGAATTTTCGGGGACAGGAAACTACGAGCAGTACTTC
>few|TRBV19|TRBJ2-1|.
CASSLGLGTYEQFF
TGTGCCAGTAGTTTGGGGTTGGGGACATATGAGCAGTTCTTC
>.|TRBV7-9|TRBJ2-5|TRBD1
CASSSRGPETQYF
TGTGCCAGCAGCTCTAGGGGGCCAGAGACCCAGTACTTC
>.|TRBV11-2|TRBJ2-2|.
CASSLGGALGGELFF
TGTGCCAGCAGCTTAGGTGGGGCCTTGGGCGGGGAGCTGTTTTTT
>few|TRBV7-9|TRBJ1-2|.
CASLEIQTGKLGGYTF
TGTGCCAGCCTCGAAATTCAAACAGGGAAGCTTGGTGGCTACACCTTC
>.|TRBV3-1/TRBV3-2|TRBJ2-3|TRBD2
CASSLNPGLETDTQYF
TGTGCCAGCAGCCTAAACCCGGGACTAGAAACAGATACGCAGTATTTT
>once|TRBV28|TRBJ2-1|.
CASRIGGSYNEQFF
TGTGCCAGCAGGATCGGGGGCTCCTACAATGAGCAGTTCTTC
>.|TRBV6-5|TRBJ1-1|.
CASWSGRLPEAFF
TGTGCCAGCTGGTCAGGGAGGCTACCCGAAGCTTTCTTT
>.|TRBV19|TRBJ1-1|TRBD1
CASSMGTVAMNTEAFF
TGTGCCAGTAGTATGGGGACAGTAGCCATGAACACTGAAGCTTTCTTT
>.|TRBV7-2|TRBJ2-3|.
CASSLQETDTQYF
TGTGCCAGCAGCTTACAGGAAACAGATACGCAGTATTTT
>.|TRBV7-2|TRBJ2-4|.
CASRSQPGAKNIQYF
TGTGCCAGCAGGAGCCAGCCGGGAGCCAAAAACATTCAGTACTTC
>once|TRBV18|TRBJ1-3|.
CASSPQGGNTIYF
TGTGCCAGCTCACCACAGGGGGGAAACACCATATATTTT
>.|TRBV5-5|TRBJ1-2|TRBD1
CASSLAGTGGNYGYTF
TGTGCCAGCAGCTTGGCCGGCACAGGGGGTAACTATGGCTACACCTTC
>.|TRBV9|TRBJ1-2|.
CASSVDGGGYGYTF
TGTGCCAGCAGCGTAGATGGGGGAGGGTATGGCTACACCTTC
>once|TRBV28|TRBJ1-2|.
CASSGDNYGYTF
TGTGCCAGCAGCGGGGATAACTATGGCTACACCTTC
>.|TRBV5-1|TRBJ2-1|TRBD2
CASSFVSSGSNEQFF
TGCGCCAGCAGCTTCGTGTCTAGCGGGAGCAATGAGCAGTTCTTC
>.|TRBV27|TRBJ1-1|.
CASRSTGRGGSTEAFF
TGTGCCAGCAGGTCGACAGGAAGGGGAGGGAGCACTGAAGCTTTCTTT
>.|TRBV2|TRBJ1-6|.
CASSEYGIYNSPLHF
TGTGCCAGCAGTGAATACGGGATCTATAATTCACCCCTCCACTTT
>.|TRBV3-1/TRBV3-2|TRBJ2-5|TRBD2
CASSQDQAAGNQYF
TGTGCCAGCAGCCAAGATCAGGCAGCGGGGAATCAGTACTTC
>.|TRBV6-5|TRBJ1-5|.
CASVSEGPSNQPQHF
TGTGCCAGCGTATCGGAGGGCCCTAGCAATCAGCCCCAGCATTTT
>.|TRBV2|TRBJ2-5|.
CASSEGKKETQYF
TGTGCCAGCAGTGAGGGCAAAAAAGAGACCCAGTACTTC
>.|TRBV28|TRBJ2-1|TRBD2
CASRGSGSSYNEQFF
TGTGCCAGCAGAGGTAGCGGGAGCTCCTACAATGAGCAGTTCTTC
>.|TRBV19|TRBJ2-1|TRBD2
CDSGRGDNIQQFF
TGTGATAGCGGGAGAGGCGACAATATCCAGCAGTTCTTC
>once|TRBV7-2|TRBJ2-1|TRBD2
CASSLEGTSGRFRNEQFF
TGTGCCAGCAGCTTAGAAGGGACTAGCGGGAGGTTTCGGAATGAGCAGTTCTTC
>.|TRBV4-2|TRBJ1-1|.
CASSQGGVRTEAFF
TGTGCCAGCAGCCAAGGGGGGGTGAGGACTGAAGCTTTCTTT
>.|TRBV19|TRBJ1-1|.
CASSIGQVPLEAFF
TGTGCCAGTAGTATTGGGCAGGTCCCCCTTGAAGCTTTCTTT
>.|TRBV7-8|TRBJ2-7|TRBD1
CASSLERQGSPYEQYF
TGTGCCAGCAGCTTAGAGCGACAGGGGTCCCCCTACGAGCAGTACTTC
>.|TRBV5-6|TRBJ1-2|.
CASSPQGGVGNYGYTF
TGTGCCAGCAGCCCCCAAGGAGGGGTGGGGAACTATGGCTACACCTTC
>once|TRBV7-2|TRBJ1-3|.
CASREQGYSGNTIYF
TGTGCCAGCCGAGAACAGGGTTACTCTGGAAACACCATATATTTT
>.|TRBV14|TRBJ2-7|.
CASSQGYMATRSEQYF
TGTGCCAGCAGCCAAGGGTACATGGCCACCAGGTCCGAGCAGTACTTC
>.|TRBV5-5|TRBJ1-1|.
CASSLASGTFGTEAFF
TGTGCCAGCAGCTTGGCTTCCGGGACTTTCGGCACTGAAGCTTTCTTT
>once|TRBV15|TRBJ2-5|.
CATSRDLFDSQGETQYF
TGTGCCACCAGCAGAGATTTATTCGACAGTCAAGGAGAGACCCAGTACTTC
>.|TRBV28|TRBJ2-1|TRBD2
CASSRGLAGVREQFF
TGTGCCAGCAGTCGCGGACTAGCGGGAGTAAGGGAGCAGTTCTTC
>few|TRBV10-3|TRBJ2-1|TRBD1
CAISGGQGKRSYNEQFF
TGTGCCATCAGTGGCGGACAGGGAAAACGCTCCTACAATGAGCAGTTCTTC
>.|TRBV4-1|TRBJ1-2|TRBD1
CASSQAGTGRYGYTF
TGCGCCAGCAGCCAAGCGGGGACAGGGAGGTATGGCTACACCTTC